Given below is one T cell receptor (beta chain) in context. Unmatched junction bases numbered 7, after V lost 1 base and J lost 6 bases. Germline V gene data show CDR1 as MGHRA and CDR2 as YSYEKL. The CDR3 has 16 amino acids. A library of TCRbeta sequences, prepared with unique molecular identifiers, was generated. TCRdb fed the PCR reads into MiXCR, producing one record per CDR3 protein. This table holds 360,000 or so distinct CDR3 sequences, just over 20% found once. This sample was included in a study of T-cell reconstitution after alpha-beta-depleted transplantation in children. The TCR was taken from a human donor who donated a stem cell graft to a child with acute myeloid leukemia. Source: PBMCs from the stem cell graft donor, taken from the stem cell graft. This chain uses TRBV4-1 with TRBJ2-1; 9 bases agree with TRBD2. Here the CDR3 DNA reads TGCGCCAGCAGCCAAGGTAGCGGGAGTGTGGGCAATGAGCAGTTCTTC. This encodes CASSQGSGSVGNEQFF.